This TCR beta chain was found in a study of T cells in Graves' hyperthyroidism and ophthalmopathy. Study outcomes and limitations: Ophthalmopathy was predicted by the model a median of roughly 6.7 months ahead of onset.

It was RNA transcripts that yielded the amplified TCR beta CDR3 regions. The TCR CDR3 was amplified in a first-round RT-PCR using the HTBI primer set. One entry per CDR3 protein results from TCRdb running MiXCR on the multiplex PCR reads. The table includes roughly 510,000 distinct CDR3 sequences, approximately 49% detected once. Note on this clonotype: Its antigen is unidentified.

Germline CDR1 reads SNHLY; CDR2 reads FYNNEI. The length of the CDR3 is 14 residues. The V and J ends lost 7 bases and 2 bases respectively, with 13 bases between them. This clonotype was sampled from an adult woman with Graves' disease, either hyperthyroidism or ophthalmopathy (not recorded which). The gene calls are TRBV2 and TRBJ2-3; tentatively, D is TRBD1 or TRBD2 (5 bases each). Sequenced sample: peripheral blood or thyroid tissue (not recorded which). In nucleotides, the CDR3 is TGTGCCAGCATAGAGGGGCCCTACACAGATACGCAGTATTTT. It translates to CASIEGPYTDTQYF.